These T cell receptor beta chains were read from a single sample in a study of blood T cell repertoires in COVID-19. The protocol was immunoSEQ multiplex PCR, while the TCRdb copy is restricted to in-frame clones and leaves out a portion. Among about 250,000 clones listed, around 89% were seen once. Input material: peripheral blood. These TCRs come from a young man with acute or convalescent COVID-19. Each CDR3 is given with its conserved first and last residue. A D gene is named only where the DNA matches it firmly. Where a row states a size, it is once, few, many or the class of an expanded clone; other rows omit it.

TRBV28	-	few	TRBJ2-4	CASSPLRGGNIQYF	TGTGCCAGCAGCCCCTTGCGGGGCGGAAACATTCAGTACTTC
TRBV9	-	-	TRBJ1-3	CASSVSQIGNTIYF	TGTGCCAGCAGCGTTAGCCAGATAGGAAACACCATATATTTT
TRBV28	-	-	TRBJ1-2	CASSFLGTNSNYGYTF	TGTGCCAGCAGTTTCTTGGGGACTAATTCCAACTATGGCTACACCTTC
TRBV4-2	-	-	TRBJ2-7	CASSPTFDEQYF	TGTGCCAGCAGCCCAACATTCGACGAGCAGTACTTC
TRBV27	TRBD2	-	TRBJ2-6	CASSSPLRGSAGGMSSGANVLTF	TGTGCCAGCAGTTCGCCCCTCCGAGGGTCAGCGGGAGGGATGAGCTCTGGGGCCAACGTCCTGACTTTC
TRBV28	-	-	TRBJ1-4	CASSPQQRSREKLFF	TGTGCCAGCAGTCCGCAACAACGCTCCCGTGAAAAACTGTTTTTT
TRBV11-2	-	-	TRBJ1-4	CASSQNQRDTPTNEKLFF	TGTGCCAGCAGCCAAAACCAAAGGGACACCCCAACTAATGAAAAACTGTTTTTT
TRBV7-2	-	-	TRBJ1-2	CASSPGLSYGYTF	TGTGCCAGCAGCCCGGGACTGAGCTATGGCTACACCTTC
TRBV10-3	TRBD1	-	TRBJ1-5	CAISERQGEPQHF	TGTGCCATCAGTGAGCGACAGGGTGAACCCCAGCATTTT
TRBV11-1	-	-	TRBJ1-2	CASSLGRAYGYTF	TGTGCCAGCAGCTTGGGCAGGGCCTATGGCTACACCTTC
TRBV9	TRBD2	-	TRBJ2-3	CASSVSGGGAPDTQYF	TGTGCCAGCAGCGTTAGTGGCGGGGGGGCCCCAGATACGCAGTATTTT
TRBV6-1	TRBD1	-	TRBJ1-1	CASSELAGQAFEAFF	TGTGCCAGCAGTGAACTAGCCGGACAGGCCTTCGAAGCTTTCTTT
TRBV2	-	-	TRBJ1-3	CASSELGQRLFSGNTIYF	TGTGCCAGCAGTGAATTGGGGCAGCGACTCTTCTCTGGAAACACCATATATTTT
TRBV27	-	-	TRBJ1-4	CASSVSATNEKLFF	TGTGCCAGCAGTGTCAGTGCAACTAATGAAAAACTGTTTTTT
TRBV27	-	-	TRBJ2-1	CASSQEFYNEQFF	TGTGCCAGCAGCCAGGAATTTTACAATGAGCAGTTCTTC
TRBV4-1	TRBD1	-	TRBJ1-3	CASNHPGTDPGNTIYF	TGCGCCAGCAACCACCCCGGGACAGACCCTGGAAACACCATATATTTT
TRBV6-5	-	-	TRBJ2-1	CATSVEQANYNEQFF	TGTGCCACCTCGGTCGAACAGGCAAACTACAATGAGCAGTTCTTC
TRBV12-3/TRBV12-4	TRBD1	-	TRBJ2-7	CASSRDRAFAPYF	TGTGCCAGCAGCAGGGACAGGGCTTTCGCGCCGTACTTC
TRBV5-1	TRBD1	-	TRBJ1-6	CASSLAATGISPLHF	TGCGCCAGCAGCTTGGCCGCGACAGGGATTTCACCCCTCCACTTT
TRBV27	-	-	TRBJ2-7	CASSRRRGLYEQYF	TGTGCCAGCAGTCGGCGTCGGGGTCTCTACGAGCAGTACTTC
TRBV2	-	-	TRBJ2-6	CASLGQPGANVLTF	TGTGCCAGCCTAGGACAACCTGGGGCCAACGTCCTGACTTTC
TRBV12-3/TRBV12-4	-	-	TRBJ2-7	CASSLTPRSEQYF	TGTGCCAGCAGTTTAACCCCAAGGAGCGAGCAGTACTTC
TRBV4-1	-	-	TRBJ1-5	CASSQKGEEPQHF	TGCGCCAGCAGCCAGAAAGGGGAAGAGCCCCAGCATTTT